This is a list of T cell receptor beta chains from one sample in a study of blood T cell repertoires in COVID-19. Measured with immunoSEQ multiplex PCR; TCRdb has only the in-frame clones, and not every one. The table has 95,000 to 150,000 clones, over 75% seen once. Specimen: peripheral blood. Receptor source: a woman older than 75 with acute or convalescent COVID-19. Each CDR3 is given with its conserved first and last residue. The D gene is left open where the match is weak. Not all rows give a size; the values are once, few, many and, for expanded clones, a class.

-,once,TRBJ1-6,TRBV14,TGTGCCAGCAGCCTCAGCTCCTATAATTCACCCCTCCACTTT,CASSLSSYNSPLHF
-,-,TRBJ1-2,TRBV5-5,TGTGCCAGCAGCGCCGGTGGGACTCGTGGCTACACCTTC,CASSAGGTRGYTF
TRBD1,-,TRBJ1-4,TRBV3-1/TRBV3-2,TGTGCCAGCAGCCAAAGGGGGCAGGGGGAGAATGAAAAACTGTTTTTT,CASSQRGQGENEKLFF
TRBD1,-,TRBJ2-7,TRBV11-2,TGTGCCAGCAGCCGCGGGGACAGGCGCACCTACGAGCAGTACTTC,CASSRGDRRTYEQYF
TRBD1,-,TRBJ1-2,TRBV27,TGTGCCAGCAGTTTAGCGGTAGGGGGCTTCTATGGCTACACCTTC,CASSLAVGGFYGYTF
TRBD1,-,TRBJ1-6,TRBV19,TGTGCCAGTACCGAGCAGGGGGTAAATTCACCCCTCCACTTT,CASTEQGVNSPLHF
TRBD2,-,TRBJ2-1,TRBV4-2,TGTGCCAGCAGCCAAGCACTAGCGGGGGTATATGAGCAGTTCTTC,CASSQALAGVYEQFF
-,-,TRBJ1-1,TRBV9,TGTGCCAGCAGCCCCGGACGGGGGGGGATTGAAGCTTTCTTT,CASSPGRGGIEAFF
-,-,TRBJ2-1,TRBV20-1,TGCAGTCTCAATGAGCAGTTCTTC,CSLNEQFF
-,-,TRBJ1-5,TRBV7-8,TGTGCCAGCAGCCTCTACAGGGTCGGAGGCAATCAGCCCCAGCATTTT,CASSLYRVGGNQPQHF
-,-,TRBJ1-1,TRBV6-5,TGTGCCAGCAGAAAAGGGACATTGAACACTGAAGCTTTCTTT,CASRKGTLNTEAFF
-,-,TRBJ1-1,TRBV3-1/TRBV3-2,TGTGCCAGCAGCGAGGGAGCGGGAACTGAAGCTTTCTTT,CASSEGAGTEAFF
TRBD1,-,TRBJ1-2,TRBV19,TGTGCCAGTAGTACGTCCCTCCGGGACAGGGTCGGCTACACCTTC,CASSTSLRDRVGYTF
TRBD2,-,TRBJ2-3,TRBV18,TGTGCCAGCTCTAGACTAGCTCTTGGAAATACGCAGTATTTT,CASSRLALGNTQYF
-,-,TRBJ1-1,TRBV28,TGTGCCAGCAGTTTAGTAAATAGAGAAGCTTTCTTT,CASSLVNREAFF
-,-,TRBJ1-4,TRBV7-9,TGTGCCAGCAGCTCGACTCAGGGGCATGAAAAACTGTTTTTT,CASSSTQGHEKLFF
-,-,TRBJ2-6,TRBV18,TGTGCCAGCTCACGCTCTACAGGGACTGGGGCCAACGTCCTGACTTTC,CASSRSTGTGANVLTF
-,-,TRBJ2-5,TRBV6-5,TGTGCCAGCCCGGTGCAAGAGACCCAGTACTTC,CASPVQETQYF
-,-,TRBJ1-4,TRBV4-1,TGCGCCAGCAGCCAAGGGGCAGGGCATTTGAATGAAAAACTGTTTTTT,CASSQGAGHLNEKLFF
TRBD1,-,TRBJ2-2,TRBV7-9,TGTGCCAGCAGCTCTGGTCCGGGACAGTCGAACACCGGGGAGCTGTTTTTT,CASSSGPGQSNTGELFF
-,-,TRBJ2-1,TRBV11-2,TGTGCCAGCAGCTTTAGATCAGGGGGGAATGAGCAGTTCTTC,CASSFRSGGNEQFF
-,-,TRBJ2-1,TRBV24-1,TGTGCCACCGGAGTCGGGGGGCTGAATGAGCAGTTCTTC,CATGVGGLNEQFF
-,-,TRBJ1-6,TRBV3-1/TRBV3-2,TGTGCCAGCAGCCAATCACCCGGGGTCCTAAATTCACCCCTCCACTTT,CASSQSPGVLNSPLHF
-,once,TRBJ2-5,TRBV20-1,TGCAGTGCTAGAGATCAGGAGACCCAGTACTTC,CSARDQETQYF
-,-,TRBJ1-1,TRBV7-9,TGTGCCAGCATTGATGGCAGTGGAGCTTTCTTT,CASIDGSGAFF
TRBD2,-,TRBJ2-1,TRBV10-3,TGTGCCATCAGCAGTACAGCGGGGGGGCGCTACAATGAGCAGTTCTTC,CAISSTAGGRYNEQFF
TRBD1,-,TRBJ1-2,TRBV5-1,TGCGCCAGCAGCTCCCTACAGGGGAGAAGCTATGGCTACACCTTC,CASSSLQGRSYGYTF
-,-,TRBJ1-4,TRBV18,TGTGCCAGCTCACCACTCTCCTTCGCTCCCAGGGAAAAACTGTTTTTT,CASSPLSFAPREKLFF
-,many,TRBJ2-2,TRBV2,TGTGCCAGCAGACGAGACACCGGGGAGCTGTTTTTT,CASRRDTGELFF
-,-,TRBJ1-1,TRBV9,TGTGCCAGCAGCAGGGGCCTTTACGGTGAAGCTTTCTTT,CASSRGLYGEAFF
TRBD2,once,TRBJ2-2,TRBV3-1/TRBV3-2,TGTGCCAGCAGCCGGGGGACTAGCGGGCACACCGGGGAGCTGTTTTTT,CASSRGTSGHTGELFF
TRBD1,-,TRBJ1-1,TRBV28,TGTGCCAGCAGCCAGGGACAGGGGAGGGTCACTGAAGCTTTCTTT,CASSQGQGRVTEAFF
TRBD1,-,TRBJ1-5,TRBV11-2,TGTGCCAGCAGCTCCGTCAGGGGGAACAATCAGCCCCAGCATTTT,CASSSVRGNNQPQHF
TRBD1,-,TRBJ1-1,TRBV4-1,TGCGCCAGCAGCCGCGAGACAGGGGACACTGAAGCTTTCTTT,CASSRETGDTEAFF
-,-,TRBJ1-5,TRBV4-2,TGTGCCAGCAGCCAAGATCCAGGCCACAAGCCCCAGCATTTT,CASSQDPGHKPQHF
TRBD2,-,TRBJ2-3,TRBV15,TGTGCCTCGGGGCTAGCGGGGAAAGGAGATACGCAGTATTTT,CASGLAGKGDTQYF
-,-,TRBJ2-7,TRBV4-1,TGCGCCAGCAGCCAAGTGGCAGGGTCCGAGCAGTACTTC,CASSQVAGSEQYF
-,-,TRBJ1-5,TRBV9,TGTGCCAGCAGCGTAGGCCCCTTGGTCGGTCAGCCCCAGCATTTT,CASSVGPLVGQPQHF
TRBD2,-,TRBJ2-1,TRBV9,TGTGCCAGCAGCACCACTAGCGGGGCATACAATGAGCAGTTCTTC,CASSTTSGAYNEQFF
-,-,TRBJ1-2,TRBV7-9,TGTGCCAGCAGCTTACCTTCCGGGCCGGGGTATGTCTATGGCTACACCTTC,CASSLPSGPGYVYGYTF
TRBD1,-,TRBJ1-1,TRBV9,TGTGCCAGCAGCGGCTTCTCAGGGGGCGCAACTGAAGCTTTCTTT,CASSGFSGGATEAFF
TRBD1,-,TRBJ1-5,TRBV19,TGTGCCAGTAGTACCGGCTACAGGGGTAGCAATCAGCCCCAGCATTTT,CASSTGYRGSNQPQHF
-,-,TRBJ2-2,TRBV6-5,TGTGCCAGCAGTTATAAGGGGGGGGGCAATAGGGAGCTGTTTTTT,CASSYKGGGNRELFF
-,-,TRBJ1-1,TRBV28,TGTGCCAGCAGTTTGGCCGGACAGCTGAACACTGAAGCTTTCTTT,CASSLAGQLNTEAFF
TRBD1,-,TRBJ2-1,TRBV7-3,TGTGCCAGCAGCCGGGACAGGGGATCCTACAATGAGCAGTTCTTC,CASSRDRGSYNEQFF